The T cell receptor beta chain described here comes from a study of cytomegalovirus exposure and HLA in healthy donors. The germline gives CDR1 SGHDT, CDR2 YYEEEE. The CDR3 loop spans 16 amino acids. V shed 2 bases and J shed 0 bases, with 14 bases lying between them. Primers: 60 Vbeta forward and 13 Jbeta reverse. Repertoires were generated with immunoSEQ multiplex PCR, while TCRdb's copy carries only in-frame clones and drops some. The sample includes 150,000 or so clones. This receptor was obtained from a woman in her forties in good health and CMV-seropositive. The sample taken for sequencing was PBMCs. The chain couples TRBV5-6 to TRBJ2-5; D is perhaps TRBD2 (5 bases). This CDR3 is CASSFSSWRDQETQYF. The CDR3 nucleotides are TGTGCCAGCAGCTTCTCAAGCTGGCGGGACCAAGAGACCCAGTACTTC.